This TCR beta chain was recovered during a study of CD8+ T cells in alopecia areata. Germline CDR1 is SGHRS and CDR2 is YFSETQ. The CDR3 is made up of 14 amino acids. V trimming: 2 bases; J trimming: 8 bases; junction bases outside the gene matches: 4. Isolated RNA was reverse transcribed into cDNA used as the sequencing template. The repertoire was sequenced with immunoSEQ multiplex PCR; TCRdb's copy has only in-frame clones and lacks some. The sample lists roughly 15,000 clones; 45% to 65% were seen once. Punch biopsies of lesional scalp, plus peripheral blood, were taken from alopecia areata patients.

The sequence came from a human donor with alopecia areata. The chain couples TRBV5-1 to TRBJ2-3, with 11 bases lining up with TRBD1. Sequenced input: skin. The CDR3 DNA follows: TGCGCCAGCAGCTTACAGGGGACAGGGGGTACGCAGTATTTT. This codes for CASSLQGTGGTQYF.